These 25 T cell receptor beta chains originate from one sample sequenced in a study of blood T cell repertoires in COVID-19. The data were produced by immunoSEQ multiplex PCR, yet TCRdb's version contains in-frame clones alone and is incomplete. The sample includes some 120,000 clones, about 80% of them seen just once. Sample: peripheral blood. All receptors derive from a woman aged 50 to 65 with acute or convalescent COVID-19.

The chain uses TRBV29-1 and TRBJ1-2; a possible D gene is TRBD1 (5 bases). The V gene's germline CDR1 is SQVTM and CDR2 ANQGSEA. This CDR3 is built from 12 residues. Between the trimmed V and J ends, which lost 4 bases and 2 bases, there was a span of 8 bases. The CDR3 nucleotides read TGCAGCGTTGGACAGCCAAACTATGGCTACACCTTC. Its protein product is CSVGQPNYGYTF.

This chain joins TRBV30 and TRBJ1-1; D remains unclear. The germline gives CDR1 GTSNPN, CDR2 SVGIG (reference sequence). The CDR3 has 13 residues. Trimming left V 5 bases short and J 4 bases short, with 14 bases between. The CDR3 region is CAWGTDYGTEAFF. In DNA form, the CDR3 reads TGTGCCTGGGGTACTGACTATGGCACTGAAGCTTTCTTT.

This clone was detected a few times. The chain couples TRBV7-9 to TRBJ1-1; D gene unclear. The CDR3 is 13 residues long. The germline V gene has CDR1 SEHNR and CDR2 FQNEAQ (reference sequence). V was pared by 6 bases and J by 3 bases, with 11 bases between. CDR3 in DNA: TGTGCCAGCAGTTCACAAGAGGACACTGAAGCTTTCTTT. It yields the protein CASSSQEDTEAFF.

The genes are TRBV13 and TRBJ1-1; 9 nucleotides align to TRBD1. CDR3 length equals 16 residues. Germline assignment: CDR1 PRHDT and CDR2 FYEKMQ (reference sequence). After removal of 8 bases from V and 4 bases from J, the junction contained 14 bases not matched to a gene. CDR3 residues: CASRLEGTGMVTEAFF. In nucleotides, the CDR3 is TGTGCCAGCCGACTCGAGGGGACAGGGATGGTCACTGAAGCTTTCTTT. Drawing the rest from reference TRBV13 and TRBJ1-1, the complete variable domain is AAGVIQSPRHLIKEKRETATLKCYPIPRHDTVYWYQQGPGQDPQFLISFYEKMQSDKGSIPDRFSAQQFSDYHSELNMSSLELGDSALYFCASRLEGTGMVTEAFFGQGTRLTVV.

The rearrangement links TRBV6-2 or TRBV6-3 to TRBJ2-6; 7 bases map to TRBD1. The CDR3 loop spans 17 amino acids. Germline V gives CDR1 MNHEY, CDR2 SVGEGT. V dropped 5 bases and J dropped 1; count of bases not matched to a gene: 8. The CDR3 sequence: CASSIRTGRSGANVLTF. CDR3 bases: TGTGCCAGCAGTATTAGGACAGGAAGATCTGGGGCCAACGTCCTGACTTTC.

The chain combines TRBV11-2 with TRBJ1-4, with 9 bases that match TRBD1. There are 15 residues in the CDR3. With 4 bases clipped from V and 5 bases from J, the junction kept 5 bases outside the gene matches. Germline CDR1 SGHAT, CDR2 FQNNGV. The DNA for the CDR3 is TGTGCCAGCAGCTCGGGGACAGGGAGAAATGAAAAACTGTTTTTT. Protein sequence: CASSSGTGRNEKLFF.

V usage is TRBV27 and J usage is TRBJ1-2, with TRBD1 matching over 9 bases. Germline values: CDR1 MNHEY, CDR2 SMNVEV (reference sequence). This CDR3 has 14 amino acids. V lost 5 bases and J lost 5; bases outside the gene matches: 6. CDR3 residues: CASSPGTGRYGYTF. CDR3 coding DNA: TGTGCCAGCAGTCCCGGGACAGGGCGATATGGCTACACCTTC.

This clone turned up a few times. J is TRBJ1-5 and V is TRBV9; 8 positions agree with TRBD1. The CDR3 contains 14 residues. Per the germline V gene, CDR1 is SGDLS and CDR2 is YYNGEE. After removal of 5 bases from V and 4 bases from J, the junction contained 5 bases not matched to a gene. CDR3 in amino acids: CASSLTGENQPQHF. The CDR3 DNA sequence: TGTGCCAGCAGTTTGACAGGGGAAAATCAGCCCCAGCATTTT.

V gene TRBV5-4 combines with J gene TRBJ1-3; unclear D gene. From germline, CDR1 is SGHNT and CDR2 YYREEE (reference sequence). The CDR3 has 15 residues. The germline V and J ends were trimmed by 1 base and 6 bases, with 14 bases remaining between them. CDR3 sequence: CASSLSQGVANTIYF. Written as DNA, the CDR3 is TGTGCCAGCAGCTTGTCACAAGGAGTCGCAAACACCATATATTTT.

Concerning this clone: Other DNA sequences within the sample encode an identical CDR3. J is TRBJ2-3 and V is TRBV7-9; no firm D call. V was cut by 3 bases and J by 6 bases, with 4 bases left in between. This CDR3 region has 11 residues. Germline V gene sequence: CDR1 SEHNR, CDR2 FQNEAQ (reference sequence). The CDR3 DNA reads TGTGCCAGCAGCTTTGGCGATACGCAGTATTTT. This codes for CASSFGDTQYF.

This chain joins TRBV5-5 and TRBJ2-7, with 7 bases that match TRBD2. The CDR3 runs 15 residues. Germline CDR1 and CDR2: SGHKS and YYEKEE (reference sequence). The ends lost 4 bases at V and 3 bases at J; junction bases unmatched: 10. The CDR3 coding sequence is TGTGCCAGCAGCGCGGGTAGCGGGCCTCACTACGAGCAGTACTTC. This encodes CASSAGSGPHYEQYF. Together with reference TRBV5-5 and TRBJ2-7, the CDR3 gives the full variable domain: DAGVTQSPTHLIKTRGQQVTLRCSPISGHKSVSWYQQVLGQGPQFIFQYYEKEERGRGNFPDRFSARQFPNYSSELNVNALLLGDSALYLCASSAGSGPHYEQYFGPGTRLTVT.

This clone appeared once. The rearrangement joins TRBV19 to TRBJ2-1, with 8 positions matching TRBD1. Germline values: CDR1 LNHDA, CDR2 SQIVND (reference sequence). CDR3 size: 13 residues. Trimming took 4 bases from V and 7 from J; bases not matched to a gene: 3. CDR3 amino acids: CASSTGQGNEQFF. The CDR3 DNA follows: TGTGCCAGTAGTACAGGACAGGGAAATGAGCAGTTCTTC. Looking up the rest from reference TRBV19 and TRBJ2-1 gives the full variable domain: DGGITQSPKYLFRKEGQNVTLSCEQNLNHDAMYWYRQDPGQGLRLIYYSQIVNDFQKGDIAEGYSVSREKKESFPLTVTSAQKNPTAFYLCASSTGQGNEQFFGPGTRLTVL.

The genes are TRBV4-1 and TRBJ1-1; possibly TRBD1 for D (5 bases). The germline V gene encodes CDR1 MGHRA and CDR2 YSYEKL. V was pared by 0 bases and J by 1 base, with 9 bases between. The CDR3 has 15 amino acids. CDR3 amino acids: CASSQDITGNTEAFF. For the CDR3, the DNA is TGCGCCAGCAGCCAAGATATAACAGGGAACACTGAAGCTTTCTTT.

This chain uses TRBV5-1 with TRBJ1-1; 9 bases align to TRBD1. Germline V gene data show CDR1 as SGHRS and CDR2 as YFSETQ. V shed 0 bases, J shed 4 bases, and the junction held 13 bases outside the gene matches. The CDR3 totals 18 residues. CDR3 sequence (DNA): TGCGCCAGCAGCTTGGGAACAGGGGGCGGTTTAGGTGGCACTGAAGCTTTCTTT. Translation: CASSLGTGGGLGGTEAFF. Filled out from reference TRBV5-1 and TRBJ1-1, the complete variable domain reads KAGVTQTPRYLIKTRGQQVTLSCSPISGHRSVSWYQQTPGQGLQFLFEYFSETQRNKGNFPGRFSGRQFSNSRSEMNVSTLELGDSALYLCASSLGTGGGLGGTEAFFGQGTRLTVV.

A few counts support this clone. This chain connects TRBV29-1 to TRBJ1-2; D remains ambiguous. Trimming pared 0 bases from V and 5 bases from J, leaving 7 bases between. The CDR3 is 12 residues long. Germline CDR1 SQVTM, CDR2 ANQGSEA. CDR3 protein: CSVEDQVYGYTF. Here the CDR3 DNA reads TGCAGCGTTGAAGACCAGGTGTATGGCTACACCTTC.

The chain combines TRBV25-1 with TRBJ1-5, with a tentative D call TRBD1 (6 bases). CDR1 MGHDK and CDR2 SYGVNS come from the germline V gene. CDR3 size: 13 residues. V dropped 7 bases and J dropped 3 bases, with 10 bases sitting between them. The CDR3 bases are TGTGCCAGCACCAGGGGATACAATCAGCCCCAGCATTTT. Translating it yields CASTRGYNQPQHF.

The table lists this clone with a count of one. The J gene is TRBJ2-3, the V gene TRBV28, with 10 bases that match TRBD1. This CDR3 region has 16 residues. The J segment lost 0 bases and the V segment lost 5 bases, leaving 5 bases of the junction unmatched. Germline loops: CDR1 MDHEN, CDR2 SYDVKM. CDR3 in amino acids: CASSGDRGRSTDTQYF. For the CDR3, the DNA is TGTGCCAGCAGTGGGGACAGGGGTCGAAGCACAGATACGCAGTATTTT.

The rearrangement uses TRBV6-5 and TRBJ2-1; possibly TRBD1 for D (7 bases). Germline V gene lookup returns CDR1 MNHEY and CDR2 SVGAGI. V shed 0 bases and J shed 4 bases, with 13 bases lying between them. The CDR3 length is 16 residues. This CDR3 is CASSYSFQGGYNEQFF. The CDR3 DNA follows: TGTGCCAGCAGTTACTCGTTCCAGGGGGGTTACAATGAGCAGTTCTTC.

The chain joins TRBV10-3 to TRBJ2-1; TRBD2 aligns across 9 bases. The CDR3 covers 19 residues. J was trimmed by 4 bases and V by 4 bases; bases with no gene match: 17. Germline V gene sequence: CDR1 ENHRY, CDR2 SYGVKD. The CDR3 region has the DNA TGTGCCATCAGTGGGATGGGGTTAACGGCTAGCGGGGTTTACAATGAGCAGTTCTTC. Protein: CAISGMGLTASGVYNEQFF.

The chain is built from TRBV28 and TRBJ1-5; no firm D call. The CDR3 consists of 16 residues. Germline V CDR1 and CDR2: MDHEN, SYDVKM. Between the trimmed V and J ends, which lost 3 bases and 0 bases, there was a span of 12 bases. The CDR3 bases are TGTGCCAGCAGTTTCTTTGGCAGGAATAGCAATCAGCCCCAGCATTTT. Its protein is CASSFFGRNSNQPQHF. Filled out from reference TRBV28 and TRBJ1-5, the complete variable domain reads DVKVTQSSRYLVKRTGEKVFLECVQDMDHENMFWYRQDPGLGLRLIYFSYDVKMKEKGDIPEGYSVSREKKERFSLILESASTNQTSMYLCASSFFGRNSNQPQHFGDGTRLSIL.

V gene TRBV19 combines with J gene TRBJ1-1; 8 nucleotides match TRBD1. Germline values: CDR1 LNHDA, CDR2 SQIVND (reference sequence). The V gene end was trimmed by 5 bases and the J gene end by 3 bases; junction bases not matched to a gene: 2. This CDR3 has 13 amino acids. The CDR3 spells CASSDRGYTEAFF. In DNA form, the CDR3 reads TGTGCCAGTAGTGACAGGGGATACACTGAAGCTTTCTTT.

This rearrangement joins TRBV25-1 to TRBJ2-1; a weak D match, TRBD1 (5 bases). The CDR3 runs 12 residues. Germline CDR1 MGHDK, CDR2 SYGVNS. V was pared by 6 bases and J by 9 bases, with 12 bases between. CDR3 sequence (DNA): TGTGCCAGCAGGACATCAGGGCGTGAGCAGTTCTTC. Translating gives CASRTSGREQFF.

This rearrangement joins TRBV27 to TRBJ2-7; 10 bases align to TRBD1. Germline trimming cut 1 base from V and 5 bases from J; bases unmatched to any gene: 8. Germline-derived CDR1 and CDR2 are MNHEY and SMNVEV (reference sequence). This CDR3 is built from 16 residues. CDR3 protein: CASSLYGTGEGHEQYF. The CDR3 coding sequence is TGTGCCAGCAGTTTATATGGGACAGGGGAGGGGCACGAGCAGTACTTC.

The V and J genes are TRBV4-1 and TRBJ2-2; tentatively, D is TRBD1 (6 bases). Trimming took off 3 bases at V and 6 bases at J, with 14 bases between the two ends. The CDR3 extends over 15 amino acids. Germline lookup yields CDR1 MGHRA and CDR2 YSYEKL. The CDR3 sequence: CASSQYRDRSGELFF. CDR3 sequence (DNA): TGCGCCAGCAGCCAGTACAGGGATCGATCCGGGGAGCTGTTTTTT.

The chain combines TRBV10-3 with TRBJ2-7; 9 positions agree with TRBD1. CDR3 size: 13 residues. CDR1 and CDR2 (germline): ENHRY, SYGVKD. After removal of 6 bases from V and 2 bases from J, the junction contained 2 bases not matched to a gene. CDR3 DNA: TGTGCCATCAGCCGGGACAGGGCCTACGAGCAGTACTTC. Its translation: CAISRDRAYEQYF.